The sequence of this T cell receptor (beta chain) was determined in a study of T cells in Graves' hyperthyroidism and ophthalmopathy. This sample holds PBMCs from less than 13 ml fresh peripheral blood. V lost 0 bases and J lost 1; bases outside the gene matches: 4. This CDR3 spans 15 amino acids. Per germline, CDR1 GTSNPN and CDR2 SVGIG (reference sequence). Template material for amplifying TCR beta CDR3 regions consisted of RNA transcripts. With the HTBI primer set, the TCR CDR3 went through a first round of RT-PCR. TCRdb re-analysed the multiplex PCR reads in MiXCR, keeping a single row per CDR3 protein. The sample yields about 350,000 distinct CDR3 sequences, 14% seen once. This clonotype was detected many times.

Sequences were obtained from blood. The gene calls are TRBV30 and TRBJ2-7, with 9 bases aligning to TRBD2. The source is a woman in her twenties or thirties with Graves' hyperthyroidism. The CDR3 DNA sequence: TGTGCCTGGAGTGTAACTAGCGGGTTATCCTACGAGCAGTACTTC. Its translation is CAWSVTSGLSYEQYF.